This T cell receptor beta chain was obtained from a study of T cells in Graves' hyperthyroidism and ophthalmopathy. Broader study findings: The authors' 13 V-J model separated ophthalmopathy from stable hyperthyroidism. The model identified upcoming ophthalmopathy a median approximately 6.4 months ahead of onset.

Germline V lookup: CDR1 SGDLS, CDR2 YYNGEE. The CDR3 length is 16 residues. J lost 6 bases, V lost 3 bases, and 10 bases had no gene match. This clonotype appeared a few times. Antigen unknown. The investigators amplified TCR beta CDR3 regions from RNA transcripts. TCR CDR3 underwent first-round RT-PCR with the HTBI primer set. TCRdb re-called the multiplex PCR reads with MiXCR, one entry per CDR3 protein. Counted here are about 270,000 distinct CDR3 sequences, around 22% occurring once; the ten biggest clones make up around 65%. Investigators excluded patients with uncontrolled infection, other autoimmune disease, pregnancy or lactation. Clinical symptoms, serum thyroxine and TRAb, thyroid ultrasound and orbital computed tomography were used for the diagnoses.

The J gene is TRBJ2-2, the V gene TRBV9, with 8 bases aligning to TRBD2. The sample comprised blood. The sequence came from a man aged 30 to 45 with Graves' ophthalmopathy. CDR3 in amino acids: CASSGIGRAGSGELFF. For the CDR3, the DNA is TGTGCCAGCAGCGGAATCGGGAGGGCCGGGTCCGGGGAGCTGTTTTTT.